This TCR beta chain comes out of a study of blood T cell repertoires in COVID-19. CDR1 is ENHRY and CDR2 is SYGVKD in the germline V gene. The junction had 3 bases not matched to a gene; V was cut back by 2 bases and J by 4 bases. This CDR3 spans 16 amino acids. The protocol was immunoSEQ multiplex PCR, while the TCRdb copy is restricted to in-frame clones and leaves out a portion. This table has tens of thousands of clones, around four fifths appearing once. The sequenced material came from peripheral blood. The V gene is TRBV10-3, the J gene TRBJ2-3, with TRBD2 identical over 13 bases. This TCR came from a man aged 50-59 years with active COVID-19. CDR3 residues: CAISEGLAGVPDTQYF. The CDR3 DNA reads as TGTGCCATCAGTGAGGGACTAGCGGGAGTTCCAGATACGCAGTATTTT.